Included here is one T cell receptor beta chain sequence, with context. Its antigen remains unidentified. Profiles of TCR beta VDJ and CDR3 were generated from a genomic DNA template. MiXCR, run by TCRdb on the reads, gives a single entry per CDR3 protein. The sample has hundreds of thousands of distinct CDR3 sequences; 45% to 65% are singletons. The data were obtained in a study of CD8+CD57+ T cells in acquired aplastic anemia. The overall study: DNA per sorted CD4+ or CD8+ sample ranged about 0.2 to 30 ug, averaging roughly 3.2 ug.

Losses at the gene ends were 2 bases for V and 0 bases for J; bases not matched to a gene: 5. Germline CDR1 is SGHAT and CDR2 is FQNNGV. The CDR3 is made up of 16 amino acids. Study results and caveats: Patients and controls were found to share twenty-nine CD8+ CDR3 sequences. Between patients and controls, CD8+ Simpson's diversity did not vary significantly.

This sequence was found in a human donor with severe aplastic anemia or a healthy control (not recorded which). The chain has TRBV11-2 and TRBJ2-3, with 7 positions matching TRBD2. Sequenced input: sorted CD4+, CD8+, or CD8+CD57+ T cells (not recorded which) from PBMCs. As DNA, the CDR3 is TGTGCCAGCAGCTTATTGGGGGGGGGTAGCACAGATACGCAGTATTTT. Protein sequence: CASSLLGGGSTDTQYF. Full variable domain (outside the CDR3, taken from reference TRBV11-2 and TRBJ2-3): EAGVAQSPRYKIIEKRQSVAFWCNPISGHATLYWYQQILGQGPKLLIQFQNNGVVDDSQLPKDRFSAERLKGVDSTLKIQPAKLEDSAVYLCASSLLGGGSTDTQYFGPGTRLTVL.